Listed here are 12 T cell receptor beta chains from one sample, sequenced in a study of T-cell reconstitution after alpha-beta-depleted transplantation in children. During its preparation, the TCRbeta library received unique molecular identifiers. TCRdb reanalysed the PCR reads using MiXCR and keeps one entry per CDR3 protein. The sample lists approximately 650,000 distinct CDR3 sequences, about an eighth occurring once. The input for sequencing was PBMCs, taken before TCRalphabeta/CD19-depleted stem cell transplant. These receptors were obtained from a girl aged 2-10 years with congenital amegakaryocytic thrombocytopenia, due to receive a stem cell transplant.

The V call is TRBV10-3, the J call TRBJ1-5, with 8 bases fitting TRBD1. This CDR3 has 19 amino acids. Germline CDR1 ENHRY, CDR2 SYGVKD. V lost 0 bases to trimming and J lost 3 bases; unmatched junction nucleotides: 13. The CDR3 DNA is TGTGCCATCAGTGAGTCGATGATCTTCTGGGACAGGAACAATCAGCCCCAGCATTTT. Translation: CAISESMIFWDRNNQPQHF.

This clonotype was counted many times. CDR3 bases: TGCAGCGTTGAACAGTCGAACACCGGGGAGCTGTTTTTT. It is translated as CSVEQSNTGELFF. This sequence joins TRBV29-1 and TRBJ2-2; D is unclear. Per the germline V gene, CDR1 is SQVTM and CDR2 is ANQGSEA. Trimming removed 2 bases from V and 0 bases from J, with 4 bases in between. This CDR3 is built from 13 residues.

The chain links TRBV12-3 or TRBV12-4 to TRBJ2-6; the D is unclear. V shed 11 bases and J shed 0 bases, with 23 bases lying between them. This CDR3 spans 18 amino acids. The DNA of the CDR3 is TGTGCCTGCTGTTTTGTCAGTGCCGGAATCTCTGGGGCCAACGTCCTGACTTTC. The encoded protein is CACCFVSAGISGANVLTF.

The chain uses TRBV2 and TRBJ1-1; D gene uncertain. V was trimmed by 8 bases and J by 8 bases, leaving 12 bases between them. The CDR3 contains 11 residues. CDR1 and CDR2 from the germline V gene are SNHLY and FYNNEI. The CDR3 DNA is TGTGCCAGCGGGAATTCTGAAGAAGCTTTCTTT. Amino acids: CASGNSEEAFF.

This clonotype was counted only a few times. This chain uses TRBV4-1 with TRBJ2-5; a possible D gene is TRBD1 (6 bases). Deletions cut 3 bases from V and 0 bases from J, with 11 bases between. The CDR3 spans 15 residues. CDR1 MGHRA and CDR2 YSYEKL come from the germline V gene. This CDR3 is CASSQGHPYQETQYF. As DNA, the CDR3 is TGCGCCAGCAGCCAGGGACATCCGTACCAAGAGACCCAGTACTTC.

The J gene is TRBJ2-7, the V gene TRBV12-3 or TRBV12-4; no definite D call. V lost 5 bases and J 0 bases, leaving 5 bases between the germline ends. CDR3 length: 12 residues. The CDR3 here is CASSANSYEQYF. CDR3 sequence (DNA): TGTGCCAGCAGTGCCAACTCCTACGAGCAGTACTTC.

Worth noting for this clonotype: A much larger clone differs by one base, so this may be a read error. The chain couples TRBV28 to TRBJ2-2, with D hard to call. The CDR3 is 14 amino acids. CDR1 MDHEN and CDR2 SYDVKM come from the germline V gene. V lost 8 bases and J lost 0, with 10 bases in between. Here the CDR3 reads CASGTGPNTGELFF. DNA of the CDR3: TGTGCCAGCGGCACGGGTCCGAACACCGGGGAGCTGTTTTTT.

The gene calls are TRBV12-3 or TRBV12-4 and TRBJ1-2; a weak D match, TRBD1 (5 bases). The CDR3 is 12 residues long. V lost 8 bases to trimming and J lost 4 bases, with 11 bases between them. The CDR3 region is CASGWGVYGYTF. CDR3 nucleotide sequence: TGTGCCAGCGGTTGGGGCGTCTATGGCTACACCTTC.

The chain joins TRBV11-2 to TRBJ1-5, with D perhaps TRBD1 (5 bases). CDR3 size: 13 residues. V gave up 4 bases and J gave up 3 bases, with 7 bases separating them. CDR1 is SGHAT and CDR2 is FQNNGV in the germline V gene. The chain's CDR3 is CASSSGFNQPQHF. The CDR3 bases are TGTGCCAGCAGCTCAGGGTTCAATCAGCCCCAGCATTTT.

The genes are TRBV7-6 and TRBJ2-1, with 11 bases identical to TRBD2. V dropped 5 bases and J dropped 4; count of bases not matched to a gene: 13. CDR1 and CDR2 from the germline V gene are SGHVS and FNYEAQ. The CDR3 is made up of 18 amino acids. CDR3 protein: CASSASSGRTKPYNEQFF. The CDR3 bases are TGTGCCAGCAGCGCGTCTAGCGGGAGGACGAAACCTTACAATGAGCAGTTCTTC.

This clonotype occurred a few times. This CDR3 is CASSLGSGLSYEQYF. The CDR3 bases are TGTGCCAGCAGCCTAGGGTCGGGTCTCTCCTACGAGCAGTACTTC. This rearrangement joins TRBV14 to TRBJ2-7; no clear D. The CDR3 is 15 residues long. The V and J ends lost 4 bases and 0 bases respectively, with 13 bases between them. Germline values: CDR1 SGHDN, CDR2 FVKESK.

CDR3 sequence reads: CASSPALAGAADTQYF. CDR3 DNA sequence: TGTGCCAGCTCACCAGCGCTAGCGGGAGCGGCAGATACGCAGTATTTT. The chain uses TRBV18 and TRBJ2-3; TRBD2 matches at 10 bases. Trimming took 2 bases from V and 4 from J; bases not matched to a gene: 6. The CDR3 spans 16 residues. Germline V gene sequence: CDR1 KGHSH, CDR2 LQKENI.